The source of this TCR beta chain is a study of cytomegalovirus exposure and HLA in healthy donors. Primers included in the PCR were 60 Vbeta and 13 Jbeta primers. Using immunoSEQ multiplex PCR, the repertoire was profiled, and TCRdb retains in-frame clones only, with some absent. The table includes under 150,000 clones, around four fifths detected once. The CDR3 has 15 amino acids. Germline loops: CDR1 GTSNPN, CDR2 SVGIG (reference sequence). Unmatched junction bases numbered 8, after V lost 0 bases and J lost 9 bases. The J gene is TRBJ2-1, the V gene TRBV30; 10 bases align to TRBD2. This TCR derives from a man under 40 in good health and CMV-seronegative. The material sequenced was PBMCs. CDR3 DNA sequence: TGTGCCTGGAGTGTTGGGGTAGCGGGGGGTGTTGAGCAGTTCTTC. This translates into CAWSVGVAGGVEQFF.